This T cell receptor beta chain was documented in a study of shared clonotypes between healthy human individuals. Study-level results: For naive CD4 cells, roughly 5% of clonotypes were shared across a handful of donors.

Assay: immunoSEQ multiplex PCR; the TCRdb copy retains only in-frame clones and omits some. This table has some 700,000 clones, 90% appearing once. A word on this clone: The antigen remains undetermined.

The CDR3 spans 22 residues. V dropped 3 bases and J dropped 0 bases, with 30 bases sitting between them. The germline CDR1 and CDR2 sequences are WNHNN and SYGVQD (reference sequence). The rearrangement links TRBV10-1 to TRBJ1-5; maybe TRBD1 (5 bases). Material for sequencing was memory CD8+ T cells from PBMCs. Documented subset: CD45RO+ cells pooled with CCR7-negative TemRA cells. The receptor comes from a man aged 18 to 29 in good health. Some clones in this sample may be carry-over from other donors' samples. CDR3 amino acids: CASSDKWGEGPSRLYSNQPQHF. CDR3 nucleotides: TGCGCCAGCAGTGATAAGTGGGGAGAGGGGCCCAGTCGGCTATATAGCAATCAGCCCCAGCATTTT.